These 5 T cell receptor beta chains came from one sample sequenced in a study of shared clonotypes between healthy human individuals. TCRdb keeps only in-frame clones here, not all; method: immunoSEQ multiplex PCR. The table includes under 700,000 clones, approximately 95% detected once. Naive CD8 cells comprised CD45RO-negative, CCR7-positively selected cells, excluding terminally differentiated effector memory CD45RA+ cells. What was sequenced was naive CD8+ T cells sorted from blood. The origin of the receptors is a woman in her 30s in good health.

The chain is built from TRBV27 and TRBJ2-7; D might be TRBD1 (6 bases). Deletions cut 1 base from V and 2 bases from J, with 6 bases between. The CDR3 covers 13 residues. Germline CDR1 MNHEY, CDR2 SMNVEV (reference sequence). CDR3 nucleotides: TGTGCCAGCAGTTTATGGGGGCCCTACGAGCAGTACTTC. The encoded protein is CASSLWGPYEQYF.

The chain links TRBV28 to TRBJ1-1; TRBD1 matches 9 bases. Germline V gene lookup returns CDR1 MDHEN and CDR2 SYDVKM. This CDR3 spans 14 amino acids. The V and J ends lost 5 bases and 1 base, in that order; junction bases with no gene match: 2. The DNA of the CDR3 is TGTGCCAGCAGTAAGGGACAGGGGAACACTGAAGCTTTCTTT. It codes for CASSKGQGNTEAFF.

The chain is built from TRBV7-9 and TRBJ2-1; D is uncertain. CDR1 is SEHNR and CDR2 is FQNEAQ in the germline V gene (reference sequence). Trimming removed 1 base at V and 6 bases at J, with 13 bases between. CDR3 size: 15 residues. In DNA form, the CDR3 reads TGTGCCAGCAGCTTAGGACCTTCCTTAAGCAATGAGCAGTTCTTC. The encoded protein is CASSLGPSLSNEQFF. Combining the CDR3 with reference TRBV7-9 and TRBJ2-1 gives the whole variable domain DTGVSQNPRHKITKRGQNVTFRCDPISEHNRLYWYRQTLGQGPEFLTYFQNEAQLEKSRLLSDRFSAERPKGSFSTLEIQRTEQGDSAMYLCASSLGPSLSNEQFFGPGTRLTVL.

V is TRBV13 and J is TRBJ2-1; no clear D. V lost 0 bases, J lost 0 bases, and 12 bases lay in between. The CDR3 contains 17 residues. CDR1 and CDR2 from the germline V gene are PRHDT and FYEKMQ (reference sequence). The DNA of the CDR3 is TGTGCCAGCAGCTTAGGCCTCCGTGACCTCTCCTACAATGAGCAGTTCTTC. It is translated as CASSLGLRDLSYNEQFF.

This chain links TRBV4-1 with TRBJ2-7, with D maybe TRBD2 (5 bases). There are 16 residues in the CDR3. V shed 0 bases and J shed 0 bases, with 12 bases lying between them. Germline values: CDR1 MGHRA, CDR2 YSYEKL. CDR3 coding DNA: TGCGCCAGCAGCCAAGATCTCACGGGGATCTCCTACGAGCAGTACTTC. Translated, it gives CASSQDLTGISYEQYF.